This record concerns one TCR beta chain sequence. Clones were read by immunoSEQ multiplex PCR, and TCRdb kept only the in-frame ones, dropping some. The sample lists about 300,000 clones, about 85% occurring once. This sample stems from a study of blood T cell repertoires in COVID-19. CDR3 length: 18 residues. Trimming removed 3 bases from V and 0 bases from J, with 18 bases in between. In germline, CDR1 is SNHLY, CDR2 FYNNEI. This TCR was sampled from a man aged 18 to 30 with active or convalescent COVID-19. What was sequenced was peripheral blood. This chain links TRBV2 with TRBJ1-3; D call uncertain. For the CDR3, the DNA is TGTGCCAGCAGTGATAAATGGGGAGGGAATCTCTCTGGAAACACCATATATTTT. Translating gives CASSDKWGGNLSGNTIYF.